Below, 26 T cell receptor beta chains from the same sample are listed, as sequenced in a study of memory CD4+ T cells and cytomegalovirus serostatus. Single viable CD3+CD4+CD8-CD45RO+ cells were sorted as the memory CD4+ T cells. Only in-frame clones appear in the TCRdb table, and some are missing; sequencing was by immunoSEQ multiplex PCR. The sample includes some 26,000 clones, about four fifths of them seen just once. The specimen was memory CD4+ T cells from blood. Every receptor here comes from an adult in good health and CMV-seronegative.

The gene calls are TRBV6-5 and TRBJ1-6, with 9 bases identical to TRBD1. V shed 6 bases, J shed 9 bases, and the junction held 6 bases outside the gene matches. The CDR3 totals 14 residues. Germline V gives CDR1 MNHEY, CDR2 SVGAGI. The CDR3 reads CASRQQGAGSPLHF. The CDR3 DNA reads TGTGCCAGCAGGCAACAGGGGGCAGGTTCACCCCTCCACTTT.

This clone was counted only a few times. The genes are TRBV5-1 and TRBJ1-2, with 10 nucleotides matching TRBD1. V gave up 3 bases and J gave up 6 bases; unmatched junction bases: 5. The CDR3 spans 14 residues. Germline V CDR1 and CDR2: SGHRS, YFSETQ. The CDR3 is CASSSTGTGDGYTF. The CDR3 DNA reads TGCGCCAGCAGCTCCACCGGGACAGGGGATGGCTACACCTTC.

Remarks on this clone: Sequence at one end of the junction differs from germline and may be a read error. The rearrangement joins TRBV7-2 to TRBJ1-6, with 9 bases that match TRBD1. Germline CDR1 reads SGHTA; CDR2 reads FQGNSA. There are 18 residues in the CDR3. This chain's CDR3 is CASSLNSGQGFTNSPLHF. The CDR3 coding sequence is TGTGCCAGCAGCTTAAATAGCGGACAGGGGTTTACGAATTCACCCCTTCACTTT.

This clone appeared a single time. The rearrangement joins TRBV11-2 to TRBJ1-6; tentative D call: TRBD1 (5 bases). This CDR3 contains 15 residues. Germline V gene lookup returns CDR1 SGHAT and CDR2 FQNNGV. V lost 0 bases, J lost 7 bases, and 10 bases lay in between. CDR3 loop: CASSLDRGGNSPLHF. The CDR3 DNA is TGTGCCAGCAGCTTAGATCGGGGGGGGAATTCACCCCTCCACTTT.

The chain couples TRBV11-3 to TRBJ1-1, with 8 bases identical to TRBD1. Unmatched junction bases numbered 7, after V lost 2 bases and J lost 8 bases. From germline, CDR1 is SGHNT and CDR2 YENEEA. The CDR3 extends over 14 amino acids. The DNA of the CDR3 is TGTGCCAGCAGCTTACGTGGACAGGGATGGGAAGCTTTCTTT. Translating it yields CASSLRGQGWEAFF.

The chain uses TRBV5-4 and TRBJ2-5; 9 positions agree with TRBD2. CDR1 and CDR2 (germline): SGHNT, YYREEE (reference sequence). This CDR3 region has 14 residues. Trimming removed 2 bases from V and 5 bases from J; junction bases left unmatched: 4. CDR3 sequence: CASSFSGGGETQYF. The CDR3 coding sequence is TGTGCCAGCAGCTTTAGCGGGGGCGGGGAGACCCAGTACTTC.

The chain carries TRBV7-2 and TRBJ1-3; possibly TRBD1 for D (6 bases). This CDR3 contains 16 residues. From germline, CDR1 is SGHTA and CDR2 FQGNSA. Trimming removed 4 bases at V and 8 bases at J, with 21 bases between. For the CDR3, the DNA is TGTGCCAGCAGCTCACCTGGACAGAGTATTGAATACACCATATATTTT. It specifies CASSSPGQSIEYTIYF.

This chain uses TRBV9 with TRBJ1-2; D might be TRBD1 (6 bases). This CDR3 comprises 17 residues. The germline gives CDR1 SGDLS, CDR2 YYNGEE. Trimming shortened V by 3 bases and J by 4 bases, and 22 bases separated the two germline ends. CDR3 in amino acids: CASSADLGDTYTYGYTF. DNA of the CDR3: TGTGCCAGCAGCGCGGACTTAGGGGACACCTACACCTATGGCTACACCTTC. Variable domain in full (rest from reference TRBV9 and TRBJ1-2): DSGVTQTPKHLITATGQRVTLRCSPRSGDLSVYWYQQSLDQGLQFLIQYYNGEERAKGNILERFSAQQFPDLHSELNLSSLELGDSALYFCASSADLGDTYTYGYTFGSGTRLTVV.

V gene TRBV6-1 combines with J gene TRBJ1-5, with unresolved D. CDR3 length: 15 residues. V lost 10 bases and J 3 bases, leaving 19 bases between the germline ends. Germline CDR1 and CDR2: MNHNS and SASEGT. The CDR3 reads CATQNLGNNNQPQHF. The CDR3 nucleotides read TGTGCCACCCAAAACCTAGGGAACAACAATCAGCCCCAGCATTTT.

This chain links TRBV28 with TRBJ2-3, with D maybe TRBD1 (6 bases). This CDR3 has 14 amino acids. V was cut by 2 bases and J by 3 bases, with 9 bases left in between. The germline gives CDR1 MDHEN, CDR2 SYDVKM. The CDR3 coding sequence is TGTGCCAGCAGTTTAAACCAGGGGACAGATACGCAGTATTTT. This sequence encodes CASSLNQGTDTQYF.

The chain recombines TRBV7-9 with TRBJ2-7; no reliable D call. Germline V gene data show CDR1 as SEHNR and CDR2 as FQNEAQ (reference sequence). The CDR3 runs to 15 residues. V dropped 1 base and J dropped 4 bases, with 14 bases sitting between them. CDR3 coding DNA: TGTGCCAGCAGCTTAGATGGGATCGGTCTATACGAGCAGTACTTC. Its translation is CASSLDGIGLYEQYF.

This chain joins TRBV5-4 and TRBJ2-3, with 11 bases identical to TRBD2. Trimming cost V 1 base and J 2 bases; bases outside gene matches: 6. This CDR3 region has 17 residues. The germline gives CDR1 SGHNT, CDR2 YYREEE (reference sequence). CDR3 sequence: CASSLFASGGSTDTQYF. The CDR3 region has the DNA TGTGCCAGCAGCTTGTTTGCTAGCGGGGGGTCCACAGATACGCAGTATTTT.

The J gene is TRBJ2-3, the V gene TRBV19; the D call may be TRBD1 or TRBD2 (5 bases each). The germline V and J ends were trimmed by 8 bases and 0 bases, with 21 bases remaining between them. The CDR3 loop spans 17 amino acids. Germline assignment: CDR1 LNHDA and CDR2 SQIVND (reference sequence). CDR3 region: CASGTNRGLSSTDTQYF. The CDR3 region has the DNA TGTGCCAGTGGGACCAACCGGGGCCTCTCAAGCACAGATACGCAGTATTTT. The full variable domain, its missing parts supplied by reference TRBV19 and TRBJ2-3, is DGGITQSPKYLFRKEGQNVTLSCEQNLNHDAMYWYRQDPGQGLRLIYYSQIVNDFQKGDIAEGYSVSREKKESFPLTVTSAQKNPTAFYLCASGTNRGLSSTDTQYFGPGTRLTVL.

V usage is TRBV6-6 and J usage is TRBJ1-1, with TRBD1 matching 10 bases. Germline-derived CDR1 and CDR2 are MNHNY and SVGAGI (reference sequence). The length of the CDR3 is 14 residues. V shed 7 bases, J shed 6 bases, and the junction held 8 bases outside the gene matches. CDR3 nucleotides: TGTGCCAGCAACCCGGGACAGGGGTTACCTGAAGCTTTCTTT. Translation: CASNPGQGLPEAFF.

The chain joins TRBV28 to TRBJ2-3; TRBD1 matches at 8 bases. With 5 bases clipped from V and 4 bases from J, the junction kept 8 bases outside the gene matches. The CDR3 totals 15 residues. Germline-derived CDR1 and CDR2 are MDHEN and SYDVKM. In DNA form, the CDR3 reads TGTGCCAGCAGTCCCGGACAGGGCAGGTCAGATACGCAGTATTTT. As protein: CASSPGQGRSDTQYF.

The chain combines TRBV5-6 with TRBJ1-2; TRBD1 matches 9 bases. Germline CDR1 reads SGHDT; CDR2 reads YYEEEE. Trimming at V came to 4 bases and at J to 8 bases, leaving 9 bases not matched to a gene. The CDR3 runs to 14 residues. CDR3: CASSPRDRVVGYTF. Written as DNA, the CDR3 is TGTGCCAGCAGCCCCCGGGACAGGGTTGTAGGCTACACCTTC.

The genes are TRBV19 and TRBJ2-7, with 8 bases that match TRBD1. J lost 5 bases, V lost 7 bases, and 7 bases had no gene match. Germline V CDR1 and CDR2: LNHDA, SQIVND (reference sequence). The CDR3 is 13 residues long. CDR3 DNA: TGTGCCAGTACCCGCAGGGGGCAGAACGAGCAGTACTTC. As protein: CASTRRGQNEQYF.

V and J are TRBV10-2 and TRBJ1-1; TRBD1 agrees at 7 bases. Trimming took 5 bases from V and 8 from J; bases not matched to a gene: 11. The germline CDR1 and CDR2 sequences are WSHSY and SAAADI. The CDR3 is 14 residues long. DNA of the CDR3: TGCGCCAGCAGTCCCCCAGGGGGAATTTCGGAAGCTTTCTTT. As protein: CASSPPGGISEAFF.

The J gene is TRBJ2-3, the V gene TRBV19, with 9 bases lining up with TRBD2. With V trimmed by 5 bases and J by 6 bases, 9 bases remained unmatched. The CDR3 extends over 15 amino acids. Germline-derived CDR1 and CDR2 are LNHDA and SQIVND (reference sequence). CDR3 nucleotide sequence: TGTGCCAGTAGTGCTTCCGGGACTAGCAAGGATACGCAGTATTTT. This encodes CASSASGTSKDTQYF.

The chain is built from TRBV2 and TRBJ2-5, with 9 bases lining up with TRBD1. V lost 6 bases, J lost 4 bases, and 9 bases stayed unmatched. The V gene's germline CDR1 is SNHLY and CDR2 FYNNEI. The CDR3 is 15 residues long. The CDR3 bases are TGTGCCAGCAGGGGGCGGGACAGGGTGAGAGAGACCCAGTACTTC. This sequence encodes CASRGRDRVRETQYF.

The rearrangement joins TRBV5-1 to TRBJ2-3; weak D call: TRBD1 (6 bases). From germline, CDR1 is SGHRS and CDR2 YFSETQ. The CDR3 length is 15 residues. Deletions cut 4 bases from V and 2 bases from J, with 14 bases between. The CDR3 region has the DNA TGCGCCAGCAGCACCGCACAGGGCCACACAGATACGCAGTATTTT. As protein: CASSTAQGHTDTQYF.

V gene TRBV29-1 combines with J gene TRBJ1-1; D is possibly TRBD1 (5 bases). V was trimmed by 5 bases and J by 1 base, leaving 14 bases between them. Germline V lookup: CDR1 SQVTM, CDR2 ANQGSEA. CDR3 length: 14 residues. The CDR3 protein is CSVFPATENTEAFF. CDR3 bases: TGCAGCGTTTTTCCCGCGACAGAGAACACTGAAGCTTTCTTT.

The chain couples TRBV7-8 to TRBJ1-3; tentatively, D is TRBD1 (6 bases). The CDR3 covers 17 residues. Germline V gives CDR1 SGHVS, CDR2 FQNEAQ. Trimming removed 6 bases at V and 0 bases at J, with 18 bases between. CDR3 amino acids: CASSFLHRANSGNTIYF. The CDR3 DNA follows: TGTGCCAGCAGTTTCCTACACAGGGCAAACTCTGGAAACACCATATATTTT. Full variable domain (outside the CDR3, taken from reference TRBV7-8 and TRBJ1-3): GAGVSQSPRYKVAKRGQDVALRCDPISGHVSLFWYQQALGQGPEFLTYFQNEAQLDKSGLPSDRFFAERPEGSVSTLKIQRTQQEDSAVYLCASSFLHRANSGNTIYFGEGSWLTVV.

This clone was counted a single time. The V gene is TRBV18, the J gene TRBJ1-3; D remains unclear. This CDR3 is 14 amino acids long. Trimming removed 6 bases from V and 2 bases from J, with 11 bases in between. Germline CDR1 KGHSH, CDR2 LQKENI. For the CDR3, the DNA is TGTGCCAGCTCGCCGAACAGTGCTGGAAACACCATATATTTT. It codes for CASSPNSAGNTIYF.

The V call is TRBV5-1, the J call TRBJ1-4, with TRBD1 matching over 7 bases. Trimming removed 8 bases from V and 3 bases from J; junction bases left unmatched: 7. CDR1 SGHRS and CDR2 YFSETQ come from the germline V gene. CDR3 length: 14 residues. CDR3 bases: TGCGCCAGTAGAACAGGGGAGGCTAATGAAAAACTGTTTTTT. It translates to CASRTGEANEKLFF.

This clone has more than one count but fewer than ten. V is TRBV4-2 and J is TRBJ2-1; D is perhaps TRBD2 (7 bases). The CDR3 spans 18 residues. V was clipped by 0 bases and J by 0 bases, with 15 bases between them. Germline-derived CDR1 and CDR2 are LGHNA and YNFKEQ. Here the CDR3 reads CASSQEPRGGGSYNEQFF. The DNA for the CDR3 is TGTGCCAGCAGCCAAGAACCCCGGGGAGGGGGCTCCTACAATGAGCAGTTCTTC.